The 17 T cell receptor beta chains presented below share a single source sample, sequenced in a study of glioma-infiltrating T cells after dendritic cell vaccination. Data came from immunoSEQ multiplex PCR; TCRdb stores just in-frame clones and leaves some out. Here the sample spans 60,000 or so clones, about 89% being singletons. Sample time point: after dendritic cell vaccination, including at tumor progression/relapse. The sequencing used blood, collected after dendritic cell vaccination. All receptors derive from a human donor with glioblastoma.

This chain connects TRBV19 to TRBJ1-2; TRBD1 aligns across 7 bases. The CDR3 totals 14 residues. V was clipped by 4 bases and J by 3 bases; unmatched bases: 5. The V gene's germline CDR1 is LNHDA and CDR2 SQIVND (reference sequence). The CDR3 nucleotides read TGTGCCAGTAGTACAACAACAGGGGACTATGGCTACACCTTC. Residues: CASSTTTGDYGYTF.

This clone was detected only once. The chain couples TRBV5-1 to TRBJ2-7, with D possibly being TRBD1 (6 bases). The CDR3 extends over 13 amino acids. V lost 4 bases to trimming and J lost 2 bases, with 10 bases between them. Germline CDR1 and CDR2: SGHRS and YFSETQ. The CDR3 bases are TGCGCCAGCAGCCCCGGACAGACCTACGAGCAGTACTTC. Amino acid sequence: CASSPGQTYEQYF.

The gene calls are TRBV10-3 and TRBJ1-2; 7 nucleotides agree with TRBD1. The J segment lost 4 bases and the V segment lost 8 bases, leaving 10 bases of the junction unmatched. Germline V CDR1 and CDR2: ENHRY, SYGVKD. CDR3 length equals 14 residues. CDR3: CAIGGDRVGYGYTF. CDR3 coding DNA: TGTGCCATCGGGGGCGACAGGGTGGGCTATGGCTACACCTTC.

The V and J genes are TRBV18 and TRBJ2-2; maybe TRBD1 (5 bases). The length of the CDR3 is 14 residues. Per germline, CDR1 KGHSH and CDR2 LQKENI. Trimming pared 5 bases from V and 1 base from J, leaving 8 bases between. CDR3 nucleotide sequence: TGTGCCAGCTCATCCCAGGGGAACACCGGGGAGCTGTTTTTT. As protein: CASSSQGNTGELFF.

The chain recombines TRBV2 with TRBJ2-3; 7 positions match TRBD2. CDR1 and CDR2 (germline): SNHLY, FYNNEI. The CDR3 loop spans 15 amino acids. After removal of 2 bases from V and 2 bases from J, the junction contained 4 bases not matched to a gene. The CDR3 DNA reads as TGTGCCAGCAGTGAAAGACGGGGGGTCACAGATACGCAGTATTTT. It codes for CASSERRGVTDTQYF.

This chain joins TRBV19 and TRBJ2-3, with D possibly matching TRBD2 (6 bases). Trimming stripped 4 bases from V and 2 bases from J, with 16 bases between. Germline loops: CDR1 LNHDA, CDR2 SQIVND (reference sequence). The CDR3 has 16 residues. The CDR3 nucleotides read TGTGCCAGTAGTAATCGGGGCGGAGGGGTCACAGATACGCAGTATTTT. Protein: CASSNRGGGVTDTQYF.

The chain carries TRBV10-3 and TRBJ2-1; 12 bases are a match to TRBD2. Germline CDR1 reads ENHRY; CDR2 reads SYGVKD. This CDR3 spans 16 amino acids. V was pared by 6 bases and J by 6 bases, with 9 bases of the junction left unmatched. The CDR3 sequence is CAISPILAGGINEQFF. In DNA, the CDR3 is TGTGCCATCAGCCCGATTCTAGCGGGAGGGATCAATGAGCAGTTCTTC.

The chain couples TRBV27 to TRBJ2-5, with 7 bases lining up with TRBD2. The closer fit of TRBJ2-7 to the DNA end suggests the J call may be wrong. Germline assignment: CDR1 MNHEY and CDR2 SMNVEV (reference sequence). The CDR3 consists of 15 residues. CDR3 region: CASSLSGSHSYEQYF. CDR3 in DNA: TGTGCCAGCAGCCTTAGCGGGTCCCACTCCTACGAGCAGTACTTC.

This chain joins TRBV19 and TRBJ1-2, with D perhaps matching TRBD1 (6 bases). V shed 6 bases and J shed 0 bases, with 14 bases lying between them. The CDR3 sequence is 15 residues long. From germline, CDR1 is LNHDA and CDR2 SQIVND (reference sequence). The CDR3 region is CASRQDRYSNYGYTF. For the CDR3, the DNA is TGTGCCAGTAGGCAGGACAGATATTCTAACTATGGCTACACCTTC.

V usage is TRBV13 and J usage is TRBJ1-4; 8 bases match TRBD1. Germline CDR1 reads PRHDT; CDR2 reads FYEKMQ (reference sequence). With 2 bases clipped from V and 5 bases from J, the junction kept 1 base outside the gene matches. The CDR3 is 14 residues long. In nucleotides, the CDR3 is TGTGCCAGCAGCTTACGACAGGGGAATGAAAAACTGTTTTTT. It codes for CASSLRQGNEKLFF.

This chain connects TRBV5-1 to TRBJ2-1, with 8 bases matching TRBD2. V shed 0 bases, J shed 0 bases, and the junction held 2 bases outside the gene matches. This CDR3 contains 16 residues. CDR1 is SGHRS, CDR2 YFSETQ, per germline. CDR3 in amino acids: CASSLGGTSSYNEQFF. In nucleotides, the CDR3 is TGCGCCAGCAGCTTGGGAGGGACTAGCTCCTACAATGAGCAGTTCTTC.

This chain joins TRBV5-1 and TRBJ1-2; 12 nucleotides match TRBD1. Germline lookup yields CDR1 SGHRS and CDR2 YFSETQ. The J segment lost 7 bases and the V segment lost 4 bases, leaving 5 bases of the junction unmatched. The CDR3 extends over 14 amino acids. DNA of the CDR3: TGCGCCAGCAGCCTGGGACAGGGGGCTGCTGGCTACACCTTC. This encodes CASSLGQGAAGYTF.

J is TRBJ2-7 and V is TRBV7-9; 8 bases are shared with TRBD2. Germline values: CDR1 SEHNR, CDR2 FQNEAQ (reference sequence). Germline trimming cut 2 bases from V and 3 bases from J; bases unmatched to any gene: 15. This CDR3 is 18 amino acids long. The CDR3 sequence: CASSLKENPREAFYEQYF. The CDR3 DNA follows: TGTGCCAGCAGCTTAAAGGAGAATCCGCGGGAGGCCTTCTACGAGCAGTACTTC.

This chain connects TRBV10-2 to TRBJ1-1; D not certain. Trimming cost V 1 base and J 8 bases, with 8 bases left between them. This CDR3 has 12 residues. Germline V CDR1 and CDR2: WSHSY, SAAADI. The CDR3 coding sequence is TGCGCCAGCAGTGAGTTGTCGGGGGAAGCTTTCTTT. Translation gives CASSELSGEAFF.

This rearrangement joins TRBV5-1 to TRBJ1-5; a possible D gene is TRBD1 (6 bases). Per germline, CDR1 SGHRS and CDR2 YFSETQ. The CDR3 consists of 14 residues. Trimming took off 3 bases at V and 3 bases at J, with 10 bases between the two ends. CDR3 region: CASSYTGLNQPQHF. The CDR3 DNA sequence: TGCGCCAGCAGCTACACAGGGCTCAATCAGCCCCAGCATTTT. The variable domain in full, with the rest retrieved from reference TRBV5-1 and TRBJ1-5, is KAGVTQTPRYLIKTRGQQVTLSCSPISGHRSVSWYQQTPGQGLQFLFEYFSETQRNKGNFPGRFSGRQFSNSRSEMNVSTLELGDSALYLCASSYTGLNQPQHFGDGTRLSIL.

This clone showed up just a few times. V usage is TRBV30 and J usage is TRBJ1-1; D ambiguous. Germline V gene lookup returns CDR1 GTSNPN and CDR2 SVGIG (reference sequence). The CDR3 covers 13 residues. With 0 bases removed from V and 8 bases from J, the gap between germline ends came to 13 bases. CDR3 nucleotide sequence: TGTGCCTGGAGTGTAGTTAATCCCAGGGAAGCTTTCTTT. This translates into CAWSVVNPREAFF.

V usage is TRBV5-1 and J usage is TRBJ2-2; TRBD1 matches 8 bases. The junction had 6 bases not matched to a gene; V was cut back by 5 bases and J by 3 bases. CDR1 and CDR2 (germline): SGHRS, YFSETQ. CDR3 length: 15 amino acids. In DNA, the CDR3 is TGCGCCAGCAGGCAGGGGGCGCAGGACACCGGGGAGCTGTTTTTT. This encodes CASRQGAQDTGELFF.